This TCR beta chain was recorded in a study of siplizumab effects on memory and regulatory T cells. TCRdb's copy holds only in-frame clones and misses some; the assay was immunoSEQ multiplex PCR. The table records about 48,000 clones, about 90% of them present only once. This clone was observed a handful of times. What it recognizes is unknown. The CDR3 has 14 amino acids. In germline, CDR1 is SNHLY, CDR2 FYNNEI. V was trimmed by 4 bases and J by 2 bases, leaving 12 bases between them. Whole-study findings and limits: With siplizumab, cumulative frequency of CD4+ memory-derived alloreactive sequences dropped significantly. Where siplizumab was present, mappable alloreactive CD4+ clones averaged 68.8% Treg-derived, compared with less than 35% in controls. Proliferating Tregs from siplizumab cultures lacked functional confirmation of suppression.

V is TRBV2 and J is TRBJ2-7, with D tentatively TRBD1 (7 bases). The source of this sequence is a human donor in good health. The sequencing sample was made of naive CD8+ T cells sorted from blood. The CDR3 loop reads CASSGAGGPYEQYF. DNA of the CDR3: TGTGCCAGCAGTGGCGCAGGGGGGCCCTACGAGCAGTACTTC. The full variable domain, its missing parts supplied by reference TRBV2 and TRBJ2-7, is EPEVTQTPSHQVTQMGQEVILRCVPISNHLYFYWYRQILGQKVEFLVSFYNNEISEKSEIFDDQFSVERPDGSNFTLKIRSTKLEDSAMYFCASSGAGGPYEQYFGPGTRLTVT.